This T cell receptor (beta chain) was captured by sequencing in a study of response to subunit inactivated influenza vaccine. Each CDR3 protein is one row after TCRdb ran MiXCR on the RT-PCR reads. The table lists hundreds of thousands of distinct CDR3 sequences, around 13% of them singletons. Notes on the study in general: The authors proposed limited new T cell recruitment per seasonal influenza vaccination.

This clonotype was found a few times. Its target is not known. Per the germline V gene, CDR1 is DFQATT and CDR2 is SNEGSKA (reference sequence). V gave up 5 bases and J gave up 3 bases, with 14 bases separating them. This CDR3 region has 13 residues. The chain uses TRBV20-1 and TRBJ2-7, with a weak D call TRBD1 (6 bases). The TCR was taken from a man between 50 and 59 years old who received an inactivated influenza vaccine. Source: PBMCs from blood, taken roughly 15 days before vaccination. The DNA for the CDR3 is TGCAGTGCTGAGGGACATATCCACTACGAGCAGTACTTC. Translation gives CSAEGHIHYEQYF.